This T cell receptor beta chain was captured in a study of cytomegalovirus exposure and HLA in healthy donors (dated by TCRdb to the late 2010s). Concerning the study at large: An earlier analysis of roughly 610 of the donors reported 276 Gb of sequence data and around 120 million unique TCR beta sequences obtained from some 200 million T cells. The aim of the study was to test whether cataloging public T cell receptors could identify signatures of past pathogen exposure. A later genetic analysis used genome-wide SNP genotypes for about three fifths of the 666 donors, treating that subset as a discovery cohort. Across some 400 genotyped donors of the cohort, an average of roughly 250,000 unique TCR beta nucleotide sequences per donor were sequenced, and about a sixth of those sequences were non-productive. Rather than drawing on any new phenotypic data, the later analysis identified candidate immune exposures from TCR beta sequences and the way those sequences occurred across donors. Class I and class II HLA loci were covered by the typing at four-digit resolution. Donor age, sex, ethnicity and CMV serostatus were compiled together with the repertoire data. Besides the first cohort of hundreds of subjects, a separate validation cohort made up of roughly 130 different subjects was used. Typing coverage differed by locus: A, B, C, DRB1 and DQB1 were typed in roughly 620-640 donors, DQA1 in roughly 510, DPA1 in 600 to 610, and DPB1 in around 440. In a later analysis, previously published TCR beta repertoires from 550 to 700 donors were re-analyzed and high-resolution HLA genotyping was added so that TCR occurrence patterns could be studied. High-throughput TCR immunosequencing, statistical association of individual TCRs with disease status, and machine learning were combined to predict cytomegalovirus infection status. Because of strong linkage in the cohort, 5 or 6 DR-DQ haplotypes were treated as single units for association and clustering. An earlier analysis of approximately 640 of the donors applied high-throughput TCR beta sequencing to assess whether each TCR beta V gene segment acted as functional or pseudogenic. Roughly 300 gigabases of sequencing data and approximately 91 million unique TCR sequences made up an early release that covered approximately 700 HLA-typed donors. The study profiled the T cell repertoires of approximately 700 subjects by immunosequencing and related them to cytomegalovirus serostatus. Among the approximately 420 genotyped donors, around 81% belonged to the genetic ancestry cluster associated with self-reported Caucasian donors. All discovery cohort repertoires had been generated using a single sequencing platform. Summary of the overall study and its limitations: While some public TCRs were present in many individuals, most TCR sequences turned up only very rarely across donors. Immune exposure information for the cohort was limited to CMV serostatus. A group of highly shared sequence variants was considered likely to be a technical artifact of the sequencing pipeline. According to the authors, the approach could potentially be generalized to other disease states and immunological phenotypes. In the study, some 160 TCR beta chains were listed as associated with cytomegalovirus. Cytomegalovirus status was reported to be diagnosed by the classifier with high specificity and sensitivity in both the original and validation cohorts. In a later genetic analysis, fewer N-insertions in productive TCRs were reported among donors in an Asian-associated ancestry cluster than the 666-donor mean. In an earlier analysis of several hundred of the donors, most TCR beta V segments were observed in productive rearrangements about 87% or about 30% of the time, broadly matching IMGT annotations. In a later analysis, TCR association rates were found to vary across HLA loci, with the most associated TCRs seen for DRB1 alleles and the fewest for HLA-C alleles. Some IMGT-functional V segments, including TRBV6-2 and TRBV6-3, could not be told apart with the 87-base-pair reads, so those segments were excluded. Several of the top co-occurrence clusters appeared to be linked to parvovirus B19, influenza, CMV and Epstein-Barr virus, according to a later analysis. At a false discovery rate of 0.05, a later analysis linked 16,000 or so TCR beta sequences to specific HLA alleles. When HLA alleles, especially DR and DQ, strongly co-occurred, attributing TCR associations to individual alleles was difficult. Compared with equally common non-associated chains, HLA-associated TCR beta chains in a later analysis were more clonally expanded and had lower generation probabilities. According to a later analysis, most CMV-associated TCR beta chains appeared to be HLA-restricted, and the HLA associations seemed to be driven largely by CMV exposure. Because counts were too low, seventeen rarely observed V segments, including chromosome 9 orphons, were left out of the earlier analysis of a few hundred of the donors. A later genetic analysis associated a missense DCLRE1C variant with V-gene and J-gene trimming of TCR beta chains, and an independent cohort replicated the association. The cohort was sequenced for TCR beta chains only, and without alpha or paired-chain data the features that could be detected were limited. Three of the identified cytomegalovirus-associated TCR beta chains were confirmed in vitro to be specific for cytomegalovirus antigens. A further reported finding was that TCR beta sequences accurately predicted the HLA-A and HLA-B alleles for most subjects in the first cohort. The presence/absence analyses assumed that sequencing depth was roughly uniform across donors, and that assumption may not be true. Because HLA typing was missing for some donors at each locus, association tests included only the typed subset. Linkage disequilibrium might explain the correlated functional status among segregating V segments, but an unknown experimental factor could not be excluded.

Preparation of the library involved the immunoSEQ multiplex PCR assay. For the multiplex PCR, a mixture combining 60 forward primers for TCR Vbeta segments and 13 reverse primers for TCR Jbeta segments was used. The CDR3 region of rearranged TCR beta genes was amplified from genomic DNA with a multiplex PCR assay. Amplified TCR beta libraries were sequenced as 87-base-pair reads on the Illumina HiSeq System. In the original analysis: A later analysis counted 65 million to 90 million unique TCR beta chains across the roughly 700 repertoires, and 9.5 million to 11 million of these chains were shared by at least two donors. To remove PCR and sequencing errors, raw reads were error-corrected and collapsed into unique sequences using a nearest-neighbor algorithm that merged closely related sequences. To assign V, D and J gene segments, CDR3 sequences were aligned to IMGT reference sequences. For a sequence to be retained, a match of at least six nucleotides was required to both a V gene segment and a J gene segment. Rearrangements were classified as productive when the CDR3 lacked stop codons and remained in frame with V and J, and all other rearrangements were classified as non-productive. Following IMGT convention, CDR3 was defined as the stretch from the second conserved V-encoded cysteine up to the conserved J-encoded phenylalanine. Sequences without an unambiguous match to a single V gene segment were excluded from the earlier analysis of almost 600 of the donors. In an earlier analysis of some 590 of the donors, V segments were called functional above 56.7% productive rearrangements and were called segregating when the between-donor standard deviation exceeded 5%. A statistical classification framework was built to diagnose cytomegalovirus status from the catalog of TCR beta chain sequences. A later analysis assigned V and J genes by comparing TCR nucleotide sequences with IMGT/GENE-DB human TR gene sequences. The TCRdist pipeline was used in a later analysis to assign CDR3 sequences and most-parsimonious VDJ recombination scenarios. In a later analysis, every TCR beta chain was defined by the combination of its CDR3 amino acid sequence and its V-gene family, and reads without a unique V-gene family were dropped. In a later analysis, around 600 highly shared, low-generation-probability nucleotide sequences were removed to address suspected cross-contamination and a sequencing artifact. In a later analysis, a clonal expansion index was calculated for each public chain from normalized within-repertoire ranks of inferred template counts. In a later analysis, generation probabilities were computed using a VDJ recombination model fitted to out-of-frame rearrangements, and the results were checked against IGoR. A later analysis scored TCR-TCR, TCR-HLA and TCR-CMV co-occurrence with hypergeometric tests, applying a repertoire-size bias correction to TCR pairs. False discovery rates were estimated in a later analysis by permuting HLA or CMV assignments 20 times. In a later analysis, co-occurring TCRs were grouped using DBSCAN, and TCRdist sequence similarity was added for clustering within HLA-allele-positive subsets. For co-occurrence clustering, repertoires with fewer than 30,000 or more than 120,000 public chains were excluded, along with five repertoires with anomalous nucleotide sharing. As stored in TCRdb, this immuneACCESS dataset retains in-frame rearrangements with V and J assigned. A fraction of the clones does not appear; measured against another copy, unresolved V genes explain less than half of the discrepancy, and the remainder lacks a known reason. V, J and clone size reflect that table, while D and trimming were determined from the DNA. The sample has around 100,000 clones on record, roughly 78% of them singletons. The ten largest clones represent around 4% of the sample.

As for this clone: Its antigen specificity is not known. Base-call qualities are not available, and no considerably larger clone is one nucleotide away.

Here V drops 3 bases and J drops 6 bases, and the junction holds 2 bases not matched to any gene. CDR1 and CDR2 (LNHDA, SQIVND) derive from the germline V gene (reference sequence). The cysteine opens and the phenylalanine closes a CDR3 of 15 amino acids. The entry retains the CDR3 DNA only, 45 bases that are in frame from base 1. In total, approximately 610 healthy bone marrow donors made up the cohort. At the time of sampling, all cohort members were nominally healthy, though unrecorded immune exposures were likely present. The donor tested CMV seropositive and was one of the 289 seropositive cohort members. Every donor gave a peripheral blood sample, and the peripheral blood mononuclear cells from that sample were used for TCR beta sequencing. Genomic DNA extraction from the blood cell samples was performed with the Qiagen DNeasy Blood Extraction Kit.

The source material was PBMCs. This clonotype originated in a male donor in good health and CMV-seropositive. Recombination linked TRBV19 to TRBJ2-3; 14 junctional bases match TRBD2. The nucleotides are TGTGCCAGTAGTATGACTAGCGGGAGGGGCGATACGCAGTATTTT. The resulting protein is CASSMTSGRGDTQYF.